This TCR beta chain appears in the sequencing data of a study of PD-1 blockade in classical Hodgkin lymphoma. After autologous stem cell transplantation all patients relapsed, and prior brentuximab vedotin exposure differed between cohorts. Researchers report purifying CD4+ T cells from thawed PBMCs by magnetic negative selection. With respect to this clone: Its antigen is unidentified.

The CDR3 sequence is 15 residues long. Trimming cost V 4 bases and J 2 bases; bases outside gene matches: 7. Germline CDR1 and CDR2: LGHNA and YNFKEQ. Regarding the study as a whole: The diversity seen at baseline in complete responders resembled that of newly diagnosed patients. When set against healthy donors, newly diagnosed patients were reported to show lower baseline TCR diversity.

The method was immunoSEQ multiplex PCR; TCRdb's version includes in-frame clones alone and lacks a portion of them. The sample includes 30,000 to 35,000 clones, 75% to 95% seen only once; the top ten take roughly 0.2%. This clonotype originated in a human donor with classical Hodgkin lymphoma. Specimen: CD4+ T cells from blood, collected at baseline. The chain recombines TRBV4-2 with TRBJ1-2; 7 bases agree with TRBD1. Written as DNA, the CDR3 is TGTGCCAGCAGCCTATCCCTCAGGGGGAACTATGGCTACACCTTC. Its translation is CASSLSLRGNYGYTF.